The clone carrying this T cell receptor beta chain was seen only a few times. The data originate from a study of regulatory T cells in long-lasting Graves disease. The CDR3 is made up of 14 amino acids. The V end lost 0 bases, the J end lost 0 bases, and 6 bases lay between the germline ends. CDR1 and CDR2 (germline): LNHDA, SQIVND (reference sequence). Time point specified: newly diagnosed GD, antithyroid drugs for less than 3 months. The TCR library was prepared using RNA isolated from PBMCs. Relying on iRepertoire HTBI primers and Arm-PCR of CDR3 regions, the team built TCR beta libraries. One entry per CDR3 protein, called by TCRdb with MiXCR from the multiplex PCR reads. The sample carries 350,000 to 550,000 distinct CDR3 sequences, 14% recorded once. This sample was also put to use in a study of T cells in Graves' hyperthyroidism and ophthalmopathy. That paper notes: Newly diagnosed hyperthyroidism, duration under 2 months, in patients aged 18 to 65. Researchers found most expanded thyroid clonotypes above 0.001 in blood as well. Progression to ophthalmopathy was predicted a median of approximately 6.4 months early.

The TCR sequence derives from a woman in her forties or fifties with Graves disease. The input for sequencing was peripheral blood mononuclear cells (PBMCs), taken at new diagnosis, from a patient treated with antithyroid drugs. This sequence joins TRBV19 and TRBJ2-7; D is ambiguous. The CDR3 sequence is CASSIEGNSYEQYF. The DNA for the CDR3 is TGTGCCAGTAGTATAGAGGGCAACTCCTACGAGCAGTACTTC.